The present entry profiles one T cell receptor beta chain with its context. Its specificity is unknown. Given a much more abundant clone one base away, this may be a read error. The authors ran a second PCR of about 7 to 11 cycles using a sample-barcoded 5' primer and a J-beta primer mix. Every sample produced at least 2.5 million CDR3-containing paired-end reads. TCRdb re-derived calls from the 5' RACE reads in MiXCR, one entry per CDR3 protein. The data contain approximately 820,000 distinct CDR3 sequences, 40% to 50% of them singletons. This sample stems from a study of blood T cells in healthy people across ages. Broader study findings: Investigators viewed diversity estimates from one million T cells as underestimates, the study reported.

The CDR3 totals 11 residues. The V gene's germline CDR1 is DFQATT and CDR2 SNEGSKA (reference sequence). The source material was blood. This clonotype was sampled from a man aged 60 to 75 in good health. The genes are TRBV20-1 and TRBJ2-7; D ambiguous. CDR3 region: CRALVKYEQYF. In DNA form, the CDR3 reads TGCAGGGCTCTCGTAAAATACGAGCAGTACTTC.